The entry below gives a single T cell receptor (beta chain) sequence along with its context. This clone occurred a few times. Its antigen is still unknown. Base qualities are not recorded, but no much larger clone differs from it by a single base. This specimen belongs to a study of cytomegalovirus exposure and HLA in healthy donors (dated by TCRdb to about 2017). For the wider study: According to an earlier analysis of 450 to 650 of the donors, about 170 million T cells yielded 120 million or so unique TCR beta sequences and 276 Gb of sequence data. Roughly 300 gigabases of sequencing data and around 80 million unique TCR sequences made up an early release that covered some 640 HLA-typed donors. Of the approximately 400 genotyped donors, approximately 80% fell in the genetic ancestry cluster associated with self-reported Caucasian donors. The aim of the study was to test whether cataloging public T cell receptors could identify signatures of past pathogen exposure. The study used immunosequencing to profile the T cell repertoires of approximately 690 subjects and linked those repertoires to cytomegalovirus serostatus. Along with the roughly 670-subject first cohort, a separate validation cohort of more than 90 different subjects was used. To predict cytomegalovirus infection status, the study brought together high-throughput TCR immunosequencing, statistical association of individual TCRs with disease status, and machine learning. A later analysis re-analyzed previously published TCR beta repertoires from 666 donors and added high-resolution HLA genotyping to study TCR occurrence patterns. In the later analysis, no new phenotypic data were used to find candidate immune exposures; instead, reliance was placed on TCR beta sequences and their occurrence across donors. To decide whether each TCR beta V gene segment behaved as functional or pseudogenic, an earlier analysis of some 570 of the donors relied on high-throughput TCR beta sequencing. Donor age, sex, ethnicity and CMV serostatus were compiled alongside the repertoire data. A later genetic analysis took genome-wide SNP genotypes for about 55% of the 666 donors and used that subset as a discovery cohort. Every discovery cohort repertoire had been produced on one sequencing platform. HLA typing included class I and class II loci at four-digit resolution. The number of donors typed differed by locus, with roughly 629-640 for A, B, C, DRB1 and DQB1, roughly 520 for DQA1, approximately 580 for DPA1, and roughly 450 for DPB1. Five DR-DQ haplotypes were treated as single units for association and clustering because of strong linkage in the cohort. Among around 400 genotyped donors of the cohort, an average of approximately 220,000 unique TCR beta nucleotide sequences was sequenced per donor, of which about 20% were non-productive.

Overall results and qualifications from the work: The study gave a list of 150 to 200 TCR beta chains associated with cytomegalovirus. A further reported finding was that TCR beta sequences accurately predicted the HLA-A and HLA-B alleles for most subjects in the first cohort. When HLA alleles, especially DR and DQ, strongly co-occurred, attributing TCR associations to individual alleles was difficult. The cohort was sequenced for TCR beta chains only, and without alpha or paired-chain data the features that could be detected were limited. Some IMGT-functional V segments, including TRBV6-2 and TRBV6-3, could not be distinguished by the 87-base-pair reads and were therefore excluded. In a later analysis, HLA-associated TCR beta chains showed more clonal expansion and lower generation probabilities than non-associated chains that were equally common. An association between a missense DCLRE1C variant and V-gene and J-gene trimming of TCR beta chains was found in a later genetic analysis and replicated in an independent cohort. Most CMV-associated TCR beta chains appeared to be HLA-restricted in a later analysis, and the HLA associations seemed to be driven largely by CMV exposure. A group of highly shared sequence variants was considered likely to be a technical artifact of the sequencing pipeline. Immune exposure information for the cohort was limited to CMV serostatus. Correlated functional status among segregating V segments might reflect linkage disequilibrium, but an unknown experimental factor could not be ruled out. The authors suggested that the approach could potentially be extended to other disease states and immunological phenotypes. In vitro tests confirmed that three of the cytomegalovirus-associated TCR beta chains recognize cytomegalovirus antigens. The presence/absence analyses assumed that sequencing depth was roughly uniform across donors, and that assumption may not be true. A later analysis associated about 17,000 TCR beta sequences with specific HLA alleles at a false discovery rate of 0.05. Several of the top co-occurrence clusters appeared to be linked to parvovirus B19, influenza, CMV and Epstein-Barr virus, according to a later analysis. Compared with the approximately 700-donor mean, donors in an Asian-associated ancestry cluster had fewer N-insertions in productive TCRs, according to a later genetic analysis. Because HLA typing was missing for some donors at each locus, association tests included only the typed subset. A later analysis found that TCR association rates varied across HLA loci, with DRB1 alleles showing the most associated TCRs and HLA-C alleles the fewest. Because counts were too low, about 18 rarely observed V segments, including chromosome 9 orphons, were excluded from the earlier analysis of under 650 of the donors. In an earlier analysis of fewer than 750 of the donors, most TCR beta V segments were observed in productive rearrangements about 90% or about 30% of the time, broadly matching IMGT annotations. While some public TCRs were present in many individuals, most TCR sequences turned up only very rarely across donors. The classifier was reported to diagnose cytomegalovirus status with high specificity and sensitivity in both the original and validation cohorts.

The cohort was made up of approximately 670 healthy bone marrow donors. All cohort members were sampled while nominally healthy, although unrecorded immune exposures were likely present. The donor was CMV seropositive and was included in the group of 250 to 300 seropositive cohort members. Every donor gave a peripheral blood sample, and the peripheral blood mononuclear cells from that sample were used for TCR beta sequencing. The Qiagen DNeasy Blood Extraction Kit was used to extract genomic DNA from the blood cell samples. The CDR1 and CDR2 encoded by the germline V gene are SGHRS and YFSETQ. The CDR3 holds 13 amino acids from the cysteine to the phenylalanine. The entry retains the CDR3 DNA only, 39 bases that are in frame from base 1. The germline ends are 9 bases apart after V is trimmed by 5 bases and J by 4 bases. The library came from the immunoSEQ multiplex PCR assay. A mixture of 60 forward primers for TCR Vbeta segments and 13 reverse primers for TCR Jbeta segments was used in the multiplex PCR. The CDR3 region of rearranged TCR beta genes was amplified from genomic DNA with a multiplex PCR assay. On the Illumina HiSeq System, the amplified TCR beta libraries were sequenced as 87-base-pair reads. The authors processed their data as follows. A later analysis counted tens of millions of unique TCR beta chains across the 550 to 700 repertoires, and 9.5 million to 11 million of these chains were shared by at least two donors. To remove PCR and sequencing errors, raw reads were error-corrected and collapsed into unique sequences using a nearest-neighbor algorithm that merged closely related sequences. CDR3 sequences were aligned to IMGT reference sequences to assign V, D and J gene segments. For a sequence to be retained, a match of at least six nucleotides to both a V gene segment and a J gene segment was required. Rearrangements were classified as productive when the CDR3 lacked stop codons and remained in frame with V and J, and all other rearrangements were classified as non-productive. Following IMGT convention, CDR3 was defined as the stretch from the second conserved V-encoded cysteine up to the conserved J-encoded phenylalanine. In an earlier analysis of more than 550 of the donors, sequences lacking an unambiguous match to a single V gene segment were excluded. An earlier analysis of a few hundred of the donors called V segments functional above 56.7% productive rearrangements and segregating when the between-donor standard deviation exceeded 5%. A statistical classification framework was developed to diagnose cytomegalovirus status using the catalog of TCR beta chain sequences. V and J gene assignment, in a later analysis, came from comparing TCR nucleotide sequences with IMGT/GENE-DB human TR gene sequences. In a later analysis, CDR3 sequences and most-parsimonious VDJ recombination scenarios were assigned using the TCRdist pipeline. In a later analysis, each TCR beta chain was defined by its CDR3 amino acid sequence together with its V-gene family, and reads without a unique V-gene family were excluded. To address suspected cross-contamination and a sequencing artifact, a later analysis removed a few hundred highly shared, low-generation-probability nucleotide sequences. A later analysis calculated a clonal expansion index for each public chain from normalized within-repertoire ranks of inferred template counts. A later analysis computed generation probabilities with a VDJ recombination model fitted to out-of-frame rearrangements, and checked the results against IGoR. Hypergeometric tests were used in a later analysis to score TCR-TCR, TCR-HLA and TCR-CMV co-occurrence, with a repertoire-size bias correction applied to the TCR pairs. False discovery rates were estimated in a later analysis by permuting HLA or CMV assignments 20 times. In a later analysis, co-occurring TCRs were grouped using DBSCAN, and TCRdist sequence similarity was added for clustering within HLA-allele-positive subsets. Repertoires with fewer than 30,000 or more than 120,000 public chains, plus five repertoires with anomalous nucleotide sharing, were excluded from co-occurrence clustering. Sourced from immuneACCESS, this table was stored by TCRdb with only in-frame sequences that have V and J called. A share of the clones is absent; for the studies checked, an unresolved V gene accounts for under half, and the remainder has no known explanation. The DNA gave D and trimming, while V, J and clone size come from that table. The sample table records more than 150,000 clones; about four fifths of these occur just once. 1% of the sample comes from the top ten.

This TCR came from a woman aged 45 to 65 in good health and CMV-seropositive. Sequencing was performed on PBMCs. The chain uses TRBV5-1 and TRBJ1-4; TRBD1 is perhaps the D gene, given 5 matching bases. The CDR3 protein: CASSTGSNEKLFF. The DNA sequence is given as TGCGCCAGCAGTACAGGAAGTAATGAAAAACTGTTTTTT. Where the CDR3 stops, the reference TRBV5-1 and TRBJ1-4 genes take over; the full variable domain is KAGVTQTPRYLIKTRGQQVTLSCSPISGHRSVSWYQQTPGQGLQFLFEYFSETQRNKGNFPGRFSGRQFSNSRSEMNVSTLELGDSALYLCASSTGSNEKLFFGSGTQLSVL.